Listed below are T cell receptor beta chains from one sample, sequenced in a study of OX40 agonist ivuxolimab in advanced cancers. Assay used: immunoSEQ multiplex PCR; TCRdb lists only in-frame clones, some missing. The table records 50,000 to 65,000 clones, 91% of them present only once. Sample: CD4+ or CD8+ T cells sorted from blood, taken in a trial of the OX40 agonist ivuxolimab. Every receptor here comes from an adult with an advanced solid tumor such as melanoma, head and neck, liver or kidney cancer. CDR3s include the opening cysteine and the closing phenylalanine or tryptophan.

V: TRBV6-5; CDR3: CASSYAGVGYEQYF
V: TRBV7-6; CDR3: CASSLESGTIYEQYF
V: TRBV27; CDR3: CASSFGANQPQHF
V: TRBV27; CDR3: CASRPSPNTEAFF
V: TRBV11-2; CDR3: CASSLYTSFNTGELFF
V: TRBV7-8; CDR3: CASSSHYSRSSYNSPLHF
V: TRBV2; CDR3: CASFGDVWTEAFF
V: TRBV15; CDR3: CATSRDLSQGAKTEAFF
V: TRBV6-5; CDR3: CASSYSIEAFF
V: TRBV27; CDR3: CASSLSTSGKAYEQYF
V: TRBV4-1; CDR3: CASSPRAGFHGELFF
V: TRBV7-2; CDR3: CASSSGTYEQYF
V: TRBV2; CDR3: CASSEALGQADEQFF
V: TRBV6-5; CDR3: CASNSGTMSTDTQYF
V: TRBV4-3; CDR3: CASSRRENINEQFF
V: TRBV11-2; CDR3: CASSLGGAYGYTF
V: TRBV7-2; CDR3: CASSLDDYEQYF
V: TRBV4-1; CDR3: CASSHQGNEAFF
V: TRBV7-9; CDR3: CASSLDNNQPQHF
V: TRBV15; CDR3: CATKTAQETQYF
V: TRBV11-2; CDR3: CASSLETPGLTEAFF
V: TRBV7-9; CDR3: CASSLIFQGNTDTQYF
V: TRBV19; CDR3: CASSMGTDGYEQYF
V: TRBV15; CDR3: CATKGQGGQPQHF
V: TRBV18; CDR3: CASSPYRPTEFGGYTF
V: TRBV27; CDR3: CASSSGGSNTEAFF
V: TRBV14; CDR3: CASSQERGGSTF
V: TRBV7-3; CDR3: CASSPLGGRSHEQFF
V: TRBV9; CDR3: CASSLSWASGRLADTQYF
V: TRBV6-5; CDR3: CASSFLLGNTIYF
V: TRBV13; CDR3: CASSLWTDEQFF
V: TRBV4-3; CDR3: CASSLGQQGADGYTF
V: TRBV27; CDR3: CASSLGAGSEAFF
V: TRBV7-9; CDR3: CASSPPGDYEKLFF
V: TRBV15; CDR3: CATSREETDYNEQFF
V: TRBV19; CDR3: CASSIGTGGHGYTF
V: TRBV13; CDR3: CASSPHGTNYYGYTF
V: TRBV29-1; CDR3: CSVLPVTGYGYTF
V: TRBV6-5; CDR3: CASSYASINYGYTF
V: TRBV7-8; CDR3: CASSPSPPLNTEAFF